The 19 T cell receptor beta chains below were found in one sample sequenced in a study of cytomegalovirus exposure and HLA in healthy donors. The study ran its PCR with 60 Vbeta and 13 Jbeta primers. Sequencing was performed with immunoSEQ multiplex PCR; in TCRdb, only in-frame clones are kept and a portion is missing. The sample lists about 160,000 clones, 82% occurring once. Sequenced sample: PBMCs. The receptors were sampled from a girl aged 10 to 17 in good health and CMV-seropositive.

This sequence joins TRBV28 and TRBJ2-7; 9 bases line up with TRBD1. This CDR3 is 16 amino acids long. The germline gives CDR1 MDHEN, CDR2 SYDVKM. V dropped 5 bases and J dropped 7; count of bases not matched to a gene: 15. The CDR3 reads CASSGPYRGQVGEQYF. CDR3 DNA: TGTGCCAGCAGTGGCCCATACAGGGGGCAGGTTGGTGAGCAGTACTTC. The entire variable domain, with the rest obtained from reference TRBV28 and TRBJ2-7, is as follows: DVKVTQSSRYLVKRTGEKVFLECVQDMDHENMFWYRQDPGLGLRLIYFSYDVKMKEKGDIPEGYSVSREKKERFSLILESASTNQTSMYLCASSGPYRGQVGEQYFGPGTRLTVT.

This clone was detected a few times. This chain's CDR3 is CASSQGRSSYEQYF. The CDR3, as DNA: TGTGCCAGCAGTCAGGGCCGGAGCTCCTACGAGCAGTACTTC. The V gene is TRBV2, the J gene TRBJ2-7, with a possible D match to TRBD1 (5 bases). This CDR3 spans 14 amino acids. CDR1 and CDR2 from the germline V gene are SNHLY and FYNNEI. V lost 5 bases and J 0 bases, leaving 11 bases between the germline ends.

The rearrangement joins TRBV5-1 to TRBJ2-5; D gene ambiguous. TRBJ2-7 matches the DNA end more closely, so the J call is doubtful. CDR3 size: 13 residues. Germline V gene lookup returns CDR1 SGHRS and CDR2 YFSETQ. The CDR3 sequence is CASSWAPLDEQYF. The DNA for the CDR3 is TGCGCCAGCAGCTGGGCCCCCCTTGACGAGCAGTACTTC.

In its sample, this clone was seen once. CDR3 nucleotide sequence: TGTGCCAGCAGCAGGACATGGATCACTGAAGCTTTCTTT. Residues: CASSRTWITEAFF. The chain employs TRBV7-9 and TRBJ1-1; D is perhaps TRBD1 (5 bases). There are 13 residues in the CDR3. Trimming stripped 5 bases from V and 4 bases from J, with 11 bases between. Germline CDR1 and CDR2: SEHNR and FQNEAQ (reference sequence). Based on the CDR3 plus reference TRBV7-9 and TRBJ1-1, the full variable domain is DTGVSQNPRHKITKRGQNVTFRCDPISEHNRLYWYRQTLGQGPEFLTYFQNEAQLEKSRLLSDRFSAERPKGSFSTLEIQRTEQGDSAMYLCASSRTWITEAFFGQGTRLTVV.

V gene TRBV4-1 combines with J gene TRBJ2-1, with a weak D call TRBD2 (6 bases). This CDR3 spans 16 amino acids. V was cut by 0 bases and J by 7 bases, with 16 bases left in between. The germline V gene has CDR1 MGHRA and CDR2 YSYEKL. The CDR3 loop reads CASSQDSASRGNEQFF. In DNA, the CDR3 is TGCGCCAGCAGCCAAGATTCGGCTAGCCGGGGGAATGAGCAGTTCTTC.

This sequence joins TRBV5-1 and TRBJ2-7; 7 positions agree with TRBD1. J lost 3 bases, V lost 2 bases, and 8 bases had no gene match. From germline, CDR1 is SGHRS and CDR2 YFSETQ. This CDR3 has 15 amino acids. CDR3 coding DNA: TGCGCCAGCAGCTTTGAGGCAGGGGGTTACTACGAGCAGTACTTC. This gives the protein CASSFEAGGYYEQYF.

V usage is TRBV13 and J usage is TRBJ2-7, with 7 bases matching TRBD1. The V segment lost 1 base and the J segment 2 bases; nucleotides outside the gene matches: 5. The CDR3 runs to 15 residues. The germline V gene has CDR1 PRHDT and CDR2 FYEKMQ (reference sequence). CDR3 nucleotide sequence: TGTGCCAGCAGCTTAGATGGGACAGACCCCTACGAGCAGTACTTC. Protein sequence: CASSLDGTDPYEQYF. The full variable domain, completed using reference TRBV13 and TRBJ2-7, is AAGVIQSPRHLIKEKRETATLKCYPIPRHDTVYWYQQGPGQDPQFLISFYEKMQSDKGSIPDRFSAQQFSDYHSELNMSSLELGDSALYFCASSLDGTDPYEQYFGPGTRLTVT.

The chain uses TRBV27 and TRBJ2-3; D is unclear. Germline V gene sequence: CDR1 MNHEY, CDR2 SMNVEV (reference sequence). This CDR3 has 17 residues. V shed 6 bases and J shed 2 bases, with 21 bases lying between them. CDR3 amino acids: CASRKFRLAAITDTQYF. The CDR3 bases are TGTGCCAGCAGAAAGTTCCGTCTTGCGGCGATCACAGATACGCAGTATTTT.

V usage is TRBV6-5 and J usage is TRBJ2-1; D gene ambiguous. The V gene's germline CDR1 is MNHEY and CDR2 SVGAGI. The CDR3 length is 14 residues. The V end lost 5 bases, the J end lost 4 bases, and 12 bases lay between the germline ends. CDR3 sequence: CASSEQVSYNEQFF. CDR3 coding DNA: TGTGCCAGCAGTGAGCAGGTATCTTACAATGAGCAGTTCTTC.

The chain employs TRBV10-3 and TRBJ1-2, with D hard to call. The CDR3 length is 15 residues. Looked up from germline, CDR1 is ENHRY and CDR2 is SYGVKD. Trimming removed 5 bases at V and 4 bases at J, with 17 bases between. For the CDR3, the DNA is TGTGCCATCAGTAGCAGCTGGGCCCAAAGCTATGGCTACACCTTC. Amino acids: CAISSSWAQSYGYTF.

This chain joins TRBV7-2 and TRBJ2-7; tentatively, D is TRBD2 (5 bases). Germline CDR1 reads SGHTA; CDR2 reads FQGNSA. CDR3 length equals 12 residues. V shed 5 bases and J shed 5 bases, with 10 bases lying between them. Written as DNA, the CDR3 is TGTGCCAGCAGCCCTTGGACTCACGAGCAGTACTTC. Its translation: CASSPWTHEQYF. The entire variable domain, with the rest obtained from reference TRBV7-2 and TRBJ2-7, is as follows: GAGVSQSPSNKVTEKGKDVELRCDPISGHTALYWYRQSLGQGLEFLIYFQGNSAPDKSGLPSDRFSAERTGGSVSTLTIQRTQQEDSAVYLCASSPWTHEQYFGPGTRLTVT.

This rearrangement joins TRBV18 to TRBJ1-1; maybe TRBD1 (6 bases). The CDR3 spans 15 residues. The germline V gene encodes CDR1 KGHSH and CDR2 LQKENI. V shed 3 bases and J shed 0 bases, with 11 bases lying between them. The CDR3 bases are TGTGCCAGCTCACCGAGAAGGGACATGAACACTGAAGCTTTCTTT. Protein: CASSPRRDMNTEAFF. Supplemented by reference TRBV18 and TRBJ1-1, the full variable domain reads NAGVMQNPRHLVRRRGQEARLRCSPMKGHSHVYWYRQLPEEGLKFMVYLQKENIIDESGMPKERFSAEFPKEGPSILRIQQVVRGDSAAYFCASSPRRDMNTEAFFGQGTRLTVV.

The DNA of the CDR3 is TGTGCCAGCAGCCCTTACAGGGGCCAAGAGACCCAGTACTTC. Encoded protein: CASSPYRGQETQYF. This rearrangement joins TRBV27 to TRBJ2-5; 7 bases are a match to TRBD1. The CDR3 is made up of 14 amino acids. The ends lost 6 bases at V and 1 base at J; junction bases unmatched: 5. The germline V gene encodes CDR1 MNHEY and CDR2 SMNVEV (reference sequence).

The V call is TRBV29-1, the J call TRBJ2-5; TRBD1 is a possible D gene (5 bases). CDR1 is SQVTM, CDR2 ANQGSEA, per germline. The CDR3 length is 12 residues. V lost 3 bases and J 4 bases, leaving 9 bases between the germline ends. In DNA form, the CDR3 reads TGCAGCGTTGATTTCGACAGAGAGACCCAGTACTTC. It is translated as CSVDFDRETQYF.

J is TRBJ1-2 and V is TRBV6-6; 7 bases are a match to TRBD1. V shed 5 bases, J shed 0 bases, and the junction held 3 bases outside the gene matches. The CDR3 is made up of 14 amino acids. Germline V gives CDR1 MNHNY, CDR2 SVGAGI (reference sequence). The CDR3 region is CASSPGTANYGYTF. In DNA, the CDR3 is TGTGCCAGCAGTCCTGGGACAGCTAACTATGGCTACACCTTC.

This chain connects TRBV19 to TRBJ1-1; 7 bases map to TRBD1. The V segment lost 9 bases and the J segment 4 bases; nucleotides outside the gene matches: 11. The CDR3 length is 14 residues. Germline V lookup: CDR1 LNHDA, CDR2 SQIVND (reference sequence). CDR3 amino acids: CASMDTGVGTEAFF. In DNA, the CDR3 is TGTGCCAGCATGGACACAGGGGTCGGCACTGAAGCTTTCTTT.

The chain has TRBV5-1 and TRBJ1-2, with D maybe TRBD1 (6 bases). CDR1 is SGHRS, CDR2 YFSETQ, per germline. This CDR3 contains 16 residues. Trimming pared 4 bases from V and 4 bases from J, leaving 20 bases between. CDR3 sequence (DNA): TGCGCCAGCAGCCCGGGGGGATCCCCGACAGGCTATGGCTACACCTTC. Its translation is CASSPGGSPTGYGYTF.

The count of this clone is one. The rearrangement uses TRBV6-1 and TRBJ2-2, with 9 bases lining up with TRBD1. Per germline, CDR1 MNHNS and CDR2 SASEGT. CDR3 length: 17 residues. Trimming took 0 bases from V and 6 from J; bases not matched to a gene: 8. The CDR3 region is CASSEAGQGRGAGELFF. The DNA for the CDR3 is TGTGCCAGCAGTGAAGCCGGACAGGGGAGAGGGGCCGGGGAGCTGTTTTTT.

The chain joins TRBV5-1 to TRBJ2-1; TRBD2 might be the D (7 bases). Per germline, CDR1 SGHRS and CDR2 YFSETQ. This CDR3 is built from 16 residues. Trimming took 0 bases from V and 3 from J, leaving 13 bases between them. CDR3: CASSLEGGTNYNEQFF. The CDR3 bases are TGCGCCAGCAGCTTGGAAGGGGGGACTAACTACAATGAGCAGTTCTTC.